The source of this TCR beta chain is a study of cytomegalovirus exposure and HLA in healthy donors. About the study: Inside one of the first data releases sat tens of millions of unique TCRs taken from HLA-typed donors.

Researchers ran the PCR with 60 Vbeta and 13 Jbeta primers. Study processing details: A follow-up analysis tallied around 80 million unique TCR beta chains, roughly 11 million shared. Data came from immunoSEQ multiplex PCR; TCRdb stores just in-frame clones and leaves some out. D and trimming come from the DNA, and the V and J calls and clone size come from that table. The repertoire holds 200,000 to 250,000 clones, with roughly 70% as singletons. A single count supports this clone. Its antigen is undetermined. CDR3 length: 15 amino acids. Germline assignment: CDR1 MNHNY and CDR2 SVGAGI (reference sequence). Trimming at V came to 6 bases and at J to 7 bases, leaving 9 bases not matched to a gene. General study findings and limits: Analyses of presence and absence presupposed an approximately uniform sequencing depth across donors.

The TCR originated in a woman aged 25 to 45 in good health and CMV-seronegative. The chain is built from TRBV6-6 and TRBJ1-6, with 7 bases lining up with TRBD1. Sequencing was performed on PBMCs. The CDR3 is CASRSRDSHNSPLHF. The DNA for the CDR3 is TGTGCCAGCAGGTCGCGGGACAGTCACAATTCACCCCTCCACTTT.